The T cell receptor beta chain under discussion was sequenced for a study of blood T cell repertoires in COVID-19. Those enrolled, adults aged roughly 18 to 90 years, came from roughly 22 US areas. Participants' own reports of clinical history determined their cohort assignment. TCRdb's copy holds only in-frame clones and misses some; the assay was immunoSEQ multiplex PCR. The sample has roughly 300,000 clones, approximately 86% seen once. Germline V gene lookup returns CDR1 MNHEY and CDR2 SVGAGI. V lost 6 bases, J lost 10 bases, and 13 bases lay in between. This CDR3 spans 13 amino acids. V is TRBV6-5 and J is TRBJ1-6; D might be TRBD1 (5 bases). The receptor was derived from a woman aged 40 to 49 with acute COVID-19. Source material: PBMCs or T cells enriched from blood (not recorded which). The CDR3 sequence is CASRTDFYSPLHF. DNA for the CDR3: TGTGCCAGCAGGACAGATTTTTACTCACCCCTCCACTTT.